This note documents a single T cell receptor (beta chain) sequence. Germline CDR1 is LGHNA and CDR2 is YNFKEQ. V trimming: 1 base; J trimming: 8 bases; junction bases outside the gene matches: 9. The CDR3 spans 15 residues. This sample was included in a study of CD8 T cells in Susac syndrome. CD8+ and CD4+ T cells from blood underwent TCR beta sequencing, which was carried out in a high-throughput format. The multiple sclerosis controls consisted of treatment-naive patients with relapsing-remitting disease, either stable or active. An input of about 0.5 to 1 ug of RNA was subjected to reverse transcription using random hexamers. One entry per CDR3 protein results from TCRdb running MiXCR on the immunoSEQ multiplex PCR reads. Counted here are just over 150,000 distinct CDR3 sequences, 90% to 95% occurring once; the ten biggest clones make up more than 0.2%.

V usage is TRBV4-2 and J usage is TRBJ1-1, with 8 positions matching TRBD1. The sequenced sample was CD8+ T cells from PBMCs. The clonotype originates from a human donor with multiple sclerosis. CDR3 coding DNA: TGTGCCAGCAGCCAAGCACCGGGGACAGGCCGAGAAGCTTTCTTT. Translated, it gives CASSQAPGTGREAFF.